This T cell receptor beta chain originates from a study of T cell responses to AZD1222 COVID-19 vaccine. General study findings and limits: Reports indicate that nearly half of spike-specific TCRs are directed at unmutated variant regions. Donors, mostly white British, included more females; clonal diversity was possibly underestimated.

CDR1 SGHTA and CDR2 FQGTGA come from the germline V gene. V was pared by 2 bases and J by 1 base, with 14 bases between. The CDR3 spans 16 residues. Profiled with immunoSEQ multiplex PCR; TCRdb holds only in-frame clones, not every one. The sample holds more than 150,000 clones, less than 95% seen once. Remarks on this clone: Antigen: not known.

Sequenced here: peripheral blood, sampled on day 0 of AZD1222 vaccination. The chain carries TRBV7-3 and TRBJ1-1; perhaps TRBD1 as D (6 bases). This sequence originates from an adult in good health. CDR3 sequence: CASSLRPGQPNTEAFF. In nucleotides, the CDR3 is TGTGCCAGCAGCTTACGACCCGGACAGCCGAACACTGAAGCTTTCTTT.